These T cell receptor beta chains were read from a single sample in a study of CD8+CD57+ T cells in acquired aplastic anemia. MiXCR, applied by TCRdb to the reads, yields one record per CDR3 protein. The sample consists of approximately 270,000 distinct CDR3 sequences, 45% to 65% of them appearing once. Specimen: sorted CD4+, CD8+, or CD8+CD57+ T cells (not recorded which) from PBMCs. The receptors stem from a human donor with severe aplastic anemia or a healthy control (not recorded which). Both conserved end residues are part of each CDR3. Each record gives: D gene, J gene, clone size, V gene, CDR3 DNA, CDR3 protein. A D gene is named only where the DNA matches it firmly. Only some rows state a clone size, as once, few, many or a class for expanded clones.

-,TRBJ1-1,many,TRBV5-1,TGCGCCAGCAGCTATCAGCACATGAACACTGAAGCTTTCTTT,CASSYQHMNTEAFF
TRBD2,TRBJ2-1,few,TRBV7-6,TGTGCCAGCAGCTTAAGCGGGGGAGTAAATGAGCAGTTCTTC,CASSLSGGVNEQFF
-,TRBJ2-2,-,TRBV28,TGTGCCAGCAGTTTAGTGGTCCTCACCGGGGAGCTGTTTTTT,CASSLVVLTGELFF
-,TRBJ2-5,-,TRBV7-3,TGTGCCAGCTCACTGAACAGGGCCGGAGAGACCCAGTACTTC,CASSLNRAGETQYF
-,TRBJ1-1,-,TRBV6-6,TGTGCCAGCAGTTACTCGTTGCAGGGCTACACTGAAGCTTTCTTT,CASSYSLQGYTEAFF
-,TRBJ1-1,-,TRBV5-1,TGCGCCAGCAGCCGGGGGCAGGGGTGGAACACTGAAGCTTTCTTT,CASSRGQGWNTEAFF
TRBD2,TRBJ2-3,-,TRBV2,TGTGCCAGCCAGGGGACTAGCGGGAGTCTAAACCTAAGCACAGATACGCAGTATTTT,CASQGTSGSLNLSTDTQYF
-,TRBJ2-1,-,TRBV7-8,TGTGCCAGCAGCTTAGACCGGATAGGGGACACCGGGAATGAGCAGTTCTTC,CASSLDRIGDTGNEQFF
TRBD1,TRBJ1-2,-,TRBV19,TGTGCCAGTAGAGAAGACAGGGACTATGGCTACACCTTC,CASREDRDYGYTF
-,TRBJ2-1,-,TRBV6-1,TGTGCCAGCAGTGACCCCGCGGGGGACAGGTTCTCCTACAATGAGCAGTTCTTC,CASSDPAGDRFSYNEQFF
-,TRBJ1-5,-,TRBV5-1,TGCGCCAGCAGCTTGCTGGGGGACAATCAGCCCCAGCATTTT,CASSLLGDNQPQHF
-,TRBJ2-2,many,TRBV6-5,TGTGCCAGCAGTTACGGGGGTTTGGCAGACGGGGAGCTGTTTTTT,CASSYGGLADGELFF
-,TRBJ1-6,many,TRBV20-1,TGCAGTGCTAGAGATGAACCAGGATATAATTCACCCCTCCACTTT,CSARDEPGYNSPLHF
-,TRBJ2-3,-,TRBV15,TGTGCCACCAGTGTTAGCGGTGCTAGCACAGATACGCAGTATTTT,CATSVSGASTDTQYF
-,TRBJ2-5,-,TRBV4-1,TGCGCCAGCAGCCATGGGAGACAAGGAGAGACCCAGTACTTC,CASSHGRQGETQYF
-,TRBJ2-2,-,TRBV7-2,TGTGCCAGCAGCTTAGAGTACGGGGAGCTGTTTTTT,CASSLEYGELFF
-,TRBJ1-2,-,TRBV6-5,TGTGCCAGCAGTTACTCGATCGGGTATGGCTACACCTTC,CASSYSIGYGYTF
TRBD1,TRBJ2-1,many,TRBV9,TGTGCCAGCAGCCTGACAGGGGCAGGGCACAATGAGCAGTTCTTC,CASSLTGAGHNEQFF
-,TRBJ2-3,many,TRBV5-1,TGCGCCAGCAGCTTGACAGTCACAGATACGCAGTATTTT,CASSLTVTDTQYF
-,TRBJ1-5,-,TRBV10-3,TGTGCCATCAGGGAGTCGATGGCCGGGGCGGACAATCAGCCCCAGCATTTT,CAIRESMAGADNQPQHF
-,TRBJ1-1,-,TRBV25-1,TGTGCCAGCAGTGGGGGCAGGGTGGTGGCTGAGGCTTTCTTT,CASSGGRVVAEAFF
-,TRBJ2-7,-,TRBV10-3,TGTGCCTCCCGATGGGGGGCCGACGGGAGAGAGCAGTACTTC,CASRWGADGREQYF
TRBD1,TRBJ2-7,-,TRBV2,TGTGCCAGCAGTGATTCGGTCTTGACAGGGTGGAGACACTACGAGCAGTACTTC,CASSDSVLTGWRHYEQYF
-,TRBJ1-1,many,TRBV12-3/TRBV12-4,TGTGCCAGCAGTTTGGGCGGGGGGAGTGGCACTGAAGCTTTCTTT,CASSLGGGSGTEAFF